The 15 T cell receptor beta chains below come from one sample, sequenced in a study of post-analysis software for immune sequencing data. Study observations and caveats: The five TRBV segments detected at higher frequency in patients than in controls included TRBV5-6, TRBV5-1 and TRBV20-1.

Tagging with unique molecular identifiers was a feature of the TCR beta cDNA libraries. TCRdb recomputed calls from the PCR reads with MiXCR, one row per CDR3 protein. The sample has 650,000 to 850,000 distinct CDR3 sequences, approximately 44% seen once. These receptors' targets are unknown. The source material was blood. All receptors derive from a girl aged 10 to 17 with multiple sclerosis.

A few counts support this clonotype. CDR3 nucleotides: TGTGCCAGCAGCCTCTCGGACCGCGATGAGCAGTTCTTC. This sequence encodes CASSLSDRDEQFF. The rearrangement links TRBV7-9 to TRBJ2-1, with D unclear. The V gene's germline CDR1 is SEHNR and CDR2 FQNEAQ (reference sequence). Trimming took 5 bases from V and 8 from J, leaving 13 bases between them. The CDR3 loop spans 13 amino acids.

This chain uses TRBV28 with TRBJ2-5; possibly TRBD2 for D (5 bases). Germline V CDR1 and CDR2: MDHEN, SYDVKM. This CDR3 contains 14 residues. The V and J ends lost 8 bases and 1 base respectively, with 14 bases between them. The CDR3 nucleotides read TGTGCCAGCGCCCGTTACGAGGGCCAAGAGACCCAGTACTTC. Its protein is CASARYEGQETQYF.

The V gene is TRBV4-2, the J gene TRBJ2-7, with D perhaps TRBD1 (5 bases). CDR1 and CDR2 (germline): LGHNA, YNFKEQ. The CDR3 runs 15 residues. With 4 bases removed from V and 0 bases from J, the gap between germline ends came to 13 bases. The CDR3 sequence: CASSPKQGSSYEQYF. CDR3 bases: TGTGCCAGCAGCCCCAAGCAGGGCAGCTCCTACGAGCAGTACTTC.

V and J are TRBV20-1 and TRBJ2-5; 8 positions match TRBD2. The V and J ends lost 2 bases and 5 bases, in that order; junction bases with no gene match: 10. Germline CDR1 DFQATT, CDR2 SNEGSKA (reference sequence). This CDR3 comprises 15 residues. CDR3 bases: TGCAGTGCTAGACCACGGGGGGGTTCGTGGGAGACCCAGTACTTC. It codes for CSARPRGGSWETQYF.

CDR3 coding DNA: TGTGCCAGCAGCCTACTGGGGATGGGCAGGGTCGGATATGAAGCTTTCTTT. This sequence encodes CASSLLGMGRVGYEAFF. The chain combines TRBV7-2 with TRBJ1-1, with D perhaps matching TRBD1 (5 bases). Germline V gene data show CDR1 as SGHTA and CDR2 as FQGNSA. The CDR3 totals 17 residues. Trimming took off 5 bases at V and 7 bases at J, with 26 bases between the two ends.

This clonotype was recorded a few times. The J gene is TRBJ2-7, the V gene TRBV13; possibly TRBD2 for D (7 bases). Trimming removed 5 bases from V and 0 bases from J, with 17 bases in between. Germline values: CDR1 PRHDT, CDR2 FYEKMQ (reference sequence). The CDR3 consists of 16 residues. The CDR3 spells CASSLRGGVFSYEQYF. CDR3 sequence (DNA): TGTGCCAGCAGCCTAAGGGGGGGGGTCTTCTCCTACGAGCAGTACTTC.

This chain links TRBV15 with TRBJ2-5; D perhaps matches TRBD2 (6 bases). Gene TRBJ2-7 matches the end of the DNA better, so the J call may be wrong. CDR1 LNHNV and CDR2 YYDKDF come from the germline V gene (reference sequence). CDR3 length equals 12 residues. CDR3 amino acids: CATSSGSDEQYF. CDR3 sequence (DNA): TGTGCCACCAGCAGCGGGAGTGACGAGCAGTACTTC.

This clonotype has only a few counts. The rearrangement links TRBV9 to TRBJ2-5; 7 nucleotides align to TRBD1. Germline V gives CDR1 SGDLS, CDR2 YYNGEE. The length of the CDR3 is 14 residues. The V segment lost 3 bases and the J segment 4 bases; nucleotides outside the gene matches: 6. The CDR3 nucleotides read TGTGCCAGCAGCGGAACGACAGGGATAGAGACCCAGTACTTC. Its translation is CASSGTTGIETQYF. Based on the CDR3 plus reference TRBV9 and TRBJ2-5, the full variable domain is DSGVTQTPKHLITATGQRVTLRCSPRSGDLSVYWYQQSLDQGLQFLIQYYNGEERAKGNILERFSAQQFPDLHSELNLSSLELGDSALYFCASSGTTGIETQYFGPGTRLLVL.

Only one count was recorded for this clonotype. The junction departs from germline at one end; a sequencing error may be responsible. CDR3 loop: CASRLVGLAGHGRGEGEQYF. Written as DNA, the CDR3 is TGTGCCAGCAGATTAGTGGGACTAGCGGGACATGGGCGAGGGGAGGGCGAGCAGTACTTC. The chain employs TRBV7-2 and TRBJ2-5, with 13 bases matching TRBD2. Gene TRBJ2-7 matches the end of the DNA better, so the J call may be wrong. This CDR3 has 20 residues. Germline CDR1 is SGHTA and CDR2 is FQGNSA.

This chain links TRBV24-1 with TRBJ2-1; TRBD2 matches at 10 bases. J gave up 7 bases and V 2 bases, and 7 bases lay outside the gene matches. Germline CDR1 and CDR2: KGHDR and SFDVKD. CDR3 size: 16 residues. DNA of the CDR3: TGTGCCACCAGTGATTCCGCTAGCGGGAGTAGTAATGAGCAGTTCTTC. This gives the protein CATSDSASGSSNEQFF.

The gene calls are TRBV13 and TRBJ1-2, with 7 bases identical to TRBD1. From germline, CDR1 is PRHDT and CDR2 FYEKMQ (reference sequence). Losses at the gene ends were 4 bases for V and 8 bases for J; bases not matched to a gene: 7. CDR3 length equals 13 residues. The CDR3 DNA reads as TGTGCCAGCAGCTCACGGACAGGCAGCGGCTACACCTTC. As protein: CASSSRTGSGYTF.

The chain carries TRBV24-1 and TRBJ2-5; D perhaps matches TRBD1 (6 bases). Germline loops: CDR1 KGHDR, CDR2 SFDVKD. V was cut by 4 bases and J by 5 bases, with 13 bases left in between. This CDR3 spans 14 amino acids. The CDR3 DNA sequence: TGTGCCACCAGTGACCCCGGGACATATGAGACCCAGTACTTC. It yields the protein CATSDPGTYETQYF.

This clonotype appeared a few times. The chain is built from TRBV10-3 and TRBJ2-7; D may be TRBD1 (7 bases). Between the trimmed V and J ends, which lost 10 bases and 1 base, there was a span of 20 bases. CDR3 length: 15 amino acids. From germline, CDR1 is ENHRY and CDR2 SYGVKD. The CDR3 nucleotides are TGTGCCACCGGGGGACAGCTATCCTCTTCCTACGAGCAGTACTTC. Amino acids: CATGGQLSSSYEQYF.

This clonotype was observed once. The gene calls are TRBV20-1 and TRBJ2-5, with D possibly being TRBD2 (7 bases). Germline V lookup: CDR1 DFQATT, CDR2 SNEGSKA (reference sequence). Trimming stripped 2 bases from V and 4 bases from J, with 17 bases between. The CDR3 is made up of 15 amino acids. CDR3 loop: CSARKGEGLTETQYF. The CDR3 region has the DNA TGCAGTGCTAGAAAGGGGGAGGGCCTTACAGAGACCCAGTACTTC.

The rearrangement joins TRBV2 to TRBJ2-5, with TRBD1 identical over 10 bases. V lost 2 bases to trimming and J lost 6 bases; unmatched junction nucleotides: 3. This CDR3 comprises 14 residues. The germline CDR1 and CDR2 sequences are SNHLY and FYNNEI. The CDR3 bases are TGTGCCAGCAGTGAACGGGACAGGGGAAAGACCCAGTACTTC. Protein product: CASSERDRGKTQYF.